Listed below are T cell receptor beta chains from one sample, sequenced in a study of cytomegalovirus exposure and HLA in healthy donors. TCRdb's copy holds only in-frame clones and misses some; the assay was immunoSEQ multiplex PCR. The repertoire holds approximately 98,000 clones, with under 97% as singletons. Material: PBMCs. The receptors come from a woman in her late teens or twenties in good health and CMV-seronegative. The CDR3 runs from the conserved cysteine through the conserved F or W. D genes are given only for firm matches. Part of the rows lack a size; the others show once, few, many or a class for expanded clones.

>TRBD1|NA|TRBJ1-2|TRBV19
CASSTTGVGGYTF
TGTGCCAGTAGTACGACAGGGGTAGGGGGCTACACCTTC
>NA|NA|TRBJ2-1|TRBV7-3
CASSQAINNEQFF
TGTGCCAGCAGCCAAGCTATTAACAATGAGCAGTTCTTC
>TRBD1|NA|TRBJ1-2|TRBV4-2
CASSHGTGGQDGYTF
TGTGCCAGCAGCCACGGGACAGGGGGACAAGATGGCTACACCTTC
>NA|NA|TRBJ1-1|TRBV28
CATYGTEAFF
TGTGCCACCTACGGGACTGAAGCTTTCTTT
>TRBD2|NA|TRBJ2-5|TRBV9
CASSASSRGYMETQYF
TGTGCCAGCAGCGCGTCCTCGCGGGGGTATATGGAGACCCAGTACTTC
>NA|NA|TRBJ2-5|TRBV19
CASSIGVRPGETQYF
TGTGCCAGTAGTATAGGAGTCCGCCCGGGGGAGACCCAGTACTTC
>NA|NA|TRBJ2-7|TRBV7-9
CASSSQYEQYF
TGTGCCAGCAGCTCGCAGTACGAGCAGTACTTC
>NA|NA|TRBJ2-1|TRBV6-4
CASSEEGGYNEQFF
TGTGCCAGCAGTGAAGAGGGCGGTTACAATGAGCAGTTCTTC
>TRBD1|NA|TRBJ1-1|TRBV5-8
CASSLLAGGQGVMAFF
TGTGCCAGCAGCTTGCTAGCCGGGGGACAGGGGGTTATGGCTTTCTTT
>NA|NA|TRBJ1-1|TRBV30
CAWSQTLNTEAFF
TGTGCCTGGAGCCAGACACTGAACACTGAAGCTTTCTTT
>NA|NA|TRBJ1-1|TRBV7-9
CASSHDRTEAFF
TGTGCCAGCAGTCACGATCGGACTGAAGCTTTCTTT
>TRBD1|few|TRBJ1-4|TRBV4-1
CASSPPTGGKEKLFF
TGCGCCAGCAGCCCCCCGACAGGGGGAAAGGAAAAACTGTTTTTT
>NA|once|TRBJ2-2|TRBV9
CASSVAVAPAGELFF
TGTGCCAGCAGCGTAGCTGTAGCCCCAGCCGGGGAGCTGTTTTTT
>NA|NA|TRBJ2-5|TRBV14
CASSRVGGSRGETQYF
TGTGCCAGCAGCCGGGTTGGTGGCTCCAGGGGAGAGACCCAGTACTTC
>NA|NA|TRBJ2-1|TRBV4-1
CASSQGRGWNEQFF
TGCGCCAGCAGCCAAGGCCGCGGGTGGAATGAGCAGTTCTTC
>NA|NA|TRBJ1-2|TRBV14
CASSPDRGAYYGYTF
TGTGCCAGCAGCCCGGACCGGGGGGCCTACTATGGCTACACCTTC
>TRBD1|once|TRBJ1-1|TRBV2
CASTPPGTVRGANTEAFF
TGTGCCAGCACCCCCCCGGGGACAGTTCGAGGAGCGAACACTGAAGCTTTCTTT
>NA|NA|TRBJ1-2|TRBV30
CAWTSGNYGYTF
TGTGCCTGGACTTCAGGGAACTATGGCTACACCTTC
>TRBD1|NA|TRBJ1-1|TRBV10-1
CASSVRQGPNTEAFF
TGCGCCAGCAGTGTAAGACAGGGTCCTAACACTGAAGCTTTCTTT
>NA|NA|TRBJ2-1|TRBV21-1
CASSKGIPSREQFF
TGTGCCAGCAGCAAAGGTATCCCCTCCAGGGAGCAGTTCTTC